These 20 T cell receptor beta chains were all obtained from the same sample, sequenced in a study of blood T cells in healthy people across ages. Combining a sample-barcoded 5' primer with a J-beta primer mix, a second PCR ran for about 7 to 12 cycles. TCRdb fed the 5' RACE reads into MiXCR, producing one record per CDR3 protein. This table has 700,000 or so distinct CDR3 sequences, about 20% appearing once. Source material: blood. The receptors stem from an older man in good health.

V usage is TRBV14 and J usage is TRBJ2-7; unclear D gene. This CDR3 has 15 residues. Deletions cut 3 bases from V and 2 bases from J, with 14 bases between. From germline, CDR1 is SGHDN and CDR2 FVKESK. The CDR3 here is CASSQVRYLPYEQYV. The CDR3 region has the DNA TGTGCCAGCAGCCAGGTGCGGTACCTACCCTACGAGCAGTACGTC.

The chain employs TRBV5-5 and TRBJ1-1; D gene ambiguous. Between the trimmed V and J ends, which lost 0 bases and 1 base, there was a span of 7 bases. Germline loops: CDR1 SGHKS, CDR2 YYEKEE (reference sequence). The CDR3 has 14 residues. The CDR3 loop reads CASSLAEPNTEAFF. CDR3 DNA sequence: TGTGCCAGCAGCTTGGCAGAACCGAACACTGAAGCTTTCTTT.

This clonotype has only a few counts. V usage is TRBV7-2 and J usage is TRBJ2-2, with D possibly being TRBD1 or TRBD2 (5 bases each). Germline V gene sequence: CDR1 SGHTA, CDR2 FQGNSA. Trimming shortened V by 7 bases and J by 11 bases, and 17 bases separated the two germline ends. This CDR3 is 13 amino acids long. CDR3 in DNA: TGTGCCAGCAACAAACAAGGCCGGGGCGAGCTGTTTTTT. It yields the protein CASNKQGRGELFF.

V is TRBV24-1 and J is TRBJ1-5, with D unclear. Germline values: CDR1 KGHDR, CDR2 SFDVKD. V lost 5 bases to trimming and J lost 1 base, with 5 bases between them. The CDR3 covers 13 residues. Written as DNA, the CDR3 is TGTGCCACCAGTGCCGGAAGCAATCAGCCCCAGCATTTT. Amino acids: CATSAGSNQPQHF.

The chain joins TRBV7-2 to TRBJ2-5; possibly TRBD1 or TRBD2 for D (5 bases each). The CDR3 is 15 residues long. The germline V and J ends were trimmed by 3 bases and 7 bases, with 18 bases remaining between them. Germline V lookup: CDR1 SGHTA, CDR2 FQGNSA. The DNA for the CDR3 is TGTGCCAGCAGCTTCGATGGGGGAAGCCCAGGGACCCAGTACTTC. This translates into CASSFDGGSPGTQYF.

This clonotype was seen ten or more times. The rearrangement uses TRBV5-1 and TRBJ2-3; 11 nucleotides line up with TRBD1. V lost 0 bases to trimming and J lost 4 bases; unmatched junction nucleotides: 4. CDR3 size: 16 residues. Germline loops: CDR1 SGHRS, CDR2 YFSETQ. In DNA form, the CDR3 reads TGCGCCAGCAGCTTGGCAGGACAGGGGGCAGCAGATACGCAGTATTTT. It translates to CASSLAGQGAADTQYF.

The chain has TRBV28 and TRBJ2-4; D call uncertain. V lost 3 bases, J lost 6 bases, and 9 bases lay in between. Germline CDR1 is MDHEN and CDR2 is SYDVKM. CDR3 length equals 13 residues. DNA of the CDR3: TGTGCCAGCAGTTTTTCCCAGCTAAACATTCAGTACTTC. This translates into CASSFSQLNIQYF.

The J gene is TRBJ2-3, the V gene TRBV20-1; 9 bases fit TRBD2. The germline V gene has CDR1 DFQATT and CDR2 SNEGSKA (reference sequence). J was trimmed by 0 bases and V by 5 bases; bases with no gene match: 9. This CDR3 has 16 residues. The CDR3 DNA sequence: TGCAGTGCTGGGCTCCGGCTAGCGGGGAGCACAGATACGCAGTATTTT. Translation: CSAGLRLAGSTDTQYF.

In its sample, this clonotype was seen many times. The genes are TRBV27 and TRBJ2-4; 8 positions match TRBD2. Germline assignment: CDR1 MNHEY and CDR2 SMNVEV (reference sequence). CDR3 length: 14 residues. Losses at the gene ends were 8 bases for V and 6 bases for J; bases not matched to a gene: 9. CDR3 sequence (DNA): TGTGCCAGCTGTAAAGCGGGAGAGGGAAACATTCAGTACTTC. Protein product: CASCKAGEGNIQYF.

The V gene is TRBV7-2, the J gene TRBJ2-1, with a possible D match to TRBD1 (6 bases). Trimming removed 5 bases from V and 4 bases from J, with 9 bases in between. CDR1 SGHTA and CDR2 FQGNSA come from the germline V gene. The CDR3 extends over 13 amino acids. The DNA for the CDR3 is TGTGCCAGCAGCACGGACAGTTACAATGAGCAGTTCTTC. As protein: CASSTDSYNEQFF.

This CDR3 reads CASSQDWNRDRGGYTF. In DNA form, the CDR3 reads TGTGCCAGCAGCCAAGATTGGAACCGGGACAGGGGCGGCTACACCTTC. V is TRBV4-2 and J is TRBJ1-2; 10 nucleotides match TRBD1. Germline CDR1 reads LGHNA; CDR2 reads YNFKEQ. This CDR3 is 16 amino acids long. V lost 0 bases and J lost 8; bases outside the gene matches: 9.

The genes are TRBV3-1 and TRBJ1-2, with 9 bases aligning to TRBD1. The CDR3 runs to 14 residues. V dropped 4 bases and J dropped 7; count of bases not matched to a gene: 7. CDR1 LGHDT and CDR2 YNNKEL come from the germline V gene (reference sequence). The CDR3 sequence: CASSLTGGASGYTF. CDR3 nucleotides: TGTGCCAGCAGCCTCACAGGGGGCGCCTCTGGCTACACCTTC.

The CDR3, as DNA: TGTGCCAGCAGCTCCTCGGGACCAGTGGCAGATACGCAGTATTTT. Its protein product is CASSSSGPVADTQYF. The chain uses TRBV7-2 and TRBJ2-3; the D gene could be TRBD1 or TRBD2 (5 bases each). Germline CDR1 reads SGHTA; CDR2 reads FQGNSA. The germline V and J ends were trimmed by 4 bases and 4 bases, with 15 bases remaining between them. This CDR3 comprises 15 residues.

This clonotype was detected a few times. The genes are TRBV29-1 and TRBJ2-3, with 10 nucleotides matching TRBD1. V trimming: 2 bases; J trimming: 3 bases; junction bases outside the gene matches: 5. CDR1 and CDR2 from the germline V gene are SQVTM and ANQGSEA. The CDR3 is 15 residues long. CDR3 amino acids: CSVEPGQGSTDTQYF. The CDR3, as DNA: TGCAGCGTTGAACCGGGACAGGGGTCGACAGATACGCAGTATTTT.

In its sample, this clonotype was seen a few times. CDR3 in amino acids: CASSFGHVPGANVLTF. The CDR3 DNA follows: TGTGCCAGCAGCTTCGGTCATGTGCCTGGGGCCAACGTCCTGACTTTC. The gene calls are TRBV7-2 and TRBJ2-6; the D is unclear. This CDR3 is 16 amino acids long. Looked up from germline, CDR1 is SGHTA and CDR2 is FQGNSA. The germline V and J ends were trimmed by 3 bases and 2 bases, with 11 bases remaining between them.

This clonotype was found a few times. V and J are TRBV18 and TRBJ2-7, with D tentatively TRBD1 (5 bases). The CDR3 contains 15 residues. The V gene's germline CDR1 is KGHSH and CDR2 LQKENI. V dropped 2 bases and J dropped 0 bases, with 11 bases sitting between them. The CDR3 region is CASSPDSFRSYEQYF. The CDR3 nucleotides are TGTGCCAGCTCACCAGACAGCTTCCGCTCCTACGAGCAGTACTTC.

The sample holds a few counts of this clonotype. V and J are TRBV28 and TRBJ1-1, with D possibly matching TRBD1 (5 bases). The CDR3 sequence is 14 residues long. CDR1 and CDR2 (germline): MDHEN, SYDVKM. The V gene lost 10 bases and the J gene lost 0 bases, with 15 bases spanning the gap. The CDR3 loop reads CATYRGRLNTEAFF. CDR3 bases: TGTGCCACATACCGGGGACGCTTGAACACTGAAGCTTTCTTT.

The rearrangement links TRBV11-3 to TRBJ2-3; 11 positions match TRBD2. Looked up from germline, CDR1 is SGHNT and CDR2 is YENEEA. The CDR3 totals 18 residues. Trimming took 1 base from V and 6 from J; bases not matched to a gene: 12. The CDR3 is CASSLGVVLAGVADTQYF. CDR3 coding DNA: TGTGCCAGCAGCTTAGGGGTGGTACTAGCGGGAGTTGCCGATACGCAGTATTTT.

V and J are TRBV2 and TRBJ2-5, with D tentatively TRBD2 (6 bases). The better agreement between TRBJ2-1 and the DNA end casts doubt on the J call. The CDR3 length is 15 residues. Germline loops: CDR1 SNHLY, CDR2 FYNNEI. The CDR3 region is CASSVGLARYNEQFF. The DNA for the CDR3 is TGTGCCAGCAGTGTAGGGCTAGCGAGATACAATGAGCAGTTCTTC.

The chain uses TRBV20-1 and TRBJ2-1; the match to TRBD2 covers 8 bases. Germline lookup yields CDR1 DFQATT and CDR2 SNEGSKA (reference sequence). V was clipped by 0 bases and J by 10 bases; unmatched bases: 14. The CDR3 sequence is 16 residues long. The CDR3 spells CSARDPGLAGRREQFF. CDR3 nucleotides: TGCAGTGCTAGAGATCCCGGCCTAGCGGGTCGTAGAGAGCAGTTCTTC.